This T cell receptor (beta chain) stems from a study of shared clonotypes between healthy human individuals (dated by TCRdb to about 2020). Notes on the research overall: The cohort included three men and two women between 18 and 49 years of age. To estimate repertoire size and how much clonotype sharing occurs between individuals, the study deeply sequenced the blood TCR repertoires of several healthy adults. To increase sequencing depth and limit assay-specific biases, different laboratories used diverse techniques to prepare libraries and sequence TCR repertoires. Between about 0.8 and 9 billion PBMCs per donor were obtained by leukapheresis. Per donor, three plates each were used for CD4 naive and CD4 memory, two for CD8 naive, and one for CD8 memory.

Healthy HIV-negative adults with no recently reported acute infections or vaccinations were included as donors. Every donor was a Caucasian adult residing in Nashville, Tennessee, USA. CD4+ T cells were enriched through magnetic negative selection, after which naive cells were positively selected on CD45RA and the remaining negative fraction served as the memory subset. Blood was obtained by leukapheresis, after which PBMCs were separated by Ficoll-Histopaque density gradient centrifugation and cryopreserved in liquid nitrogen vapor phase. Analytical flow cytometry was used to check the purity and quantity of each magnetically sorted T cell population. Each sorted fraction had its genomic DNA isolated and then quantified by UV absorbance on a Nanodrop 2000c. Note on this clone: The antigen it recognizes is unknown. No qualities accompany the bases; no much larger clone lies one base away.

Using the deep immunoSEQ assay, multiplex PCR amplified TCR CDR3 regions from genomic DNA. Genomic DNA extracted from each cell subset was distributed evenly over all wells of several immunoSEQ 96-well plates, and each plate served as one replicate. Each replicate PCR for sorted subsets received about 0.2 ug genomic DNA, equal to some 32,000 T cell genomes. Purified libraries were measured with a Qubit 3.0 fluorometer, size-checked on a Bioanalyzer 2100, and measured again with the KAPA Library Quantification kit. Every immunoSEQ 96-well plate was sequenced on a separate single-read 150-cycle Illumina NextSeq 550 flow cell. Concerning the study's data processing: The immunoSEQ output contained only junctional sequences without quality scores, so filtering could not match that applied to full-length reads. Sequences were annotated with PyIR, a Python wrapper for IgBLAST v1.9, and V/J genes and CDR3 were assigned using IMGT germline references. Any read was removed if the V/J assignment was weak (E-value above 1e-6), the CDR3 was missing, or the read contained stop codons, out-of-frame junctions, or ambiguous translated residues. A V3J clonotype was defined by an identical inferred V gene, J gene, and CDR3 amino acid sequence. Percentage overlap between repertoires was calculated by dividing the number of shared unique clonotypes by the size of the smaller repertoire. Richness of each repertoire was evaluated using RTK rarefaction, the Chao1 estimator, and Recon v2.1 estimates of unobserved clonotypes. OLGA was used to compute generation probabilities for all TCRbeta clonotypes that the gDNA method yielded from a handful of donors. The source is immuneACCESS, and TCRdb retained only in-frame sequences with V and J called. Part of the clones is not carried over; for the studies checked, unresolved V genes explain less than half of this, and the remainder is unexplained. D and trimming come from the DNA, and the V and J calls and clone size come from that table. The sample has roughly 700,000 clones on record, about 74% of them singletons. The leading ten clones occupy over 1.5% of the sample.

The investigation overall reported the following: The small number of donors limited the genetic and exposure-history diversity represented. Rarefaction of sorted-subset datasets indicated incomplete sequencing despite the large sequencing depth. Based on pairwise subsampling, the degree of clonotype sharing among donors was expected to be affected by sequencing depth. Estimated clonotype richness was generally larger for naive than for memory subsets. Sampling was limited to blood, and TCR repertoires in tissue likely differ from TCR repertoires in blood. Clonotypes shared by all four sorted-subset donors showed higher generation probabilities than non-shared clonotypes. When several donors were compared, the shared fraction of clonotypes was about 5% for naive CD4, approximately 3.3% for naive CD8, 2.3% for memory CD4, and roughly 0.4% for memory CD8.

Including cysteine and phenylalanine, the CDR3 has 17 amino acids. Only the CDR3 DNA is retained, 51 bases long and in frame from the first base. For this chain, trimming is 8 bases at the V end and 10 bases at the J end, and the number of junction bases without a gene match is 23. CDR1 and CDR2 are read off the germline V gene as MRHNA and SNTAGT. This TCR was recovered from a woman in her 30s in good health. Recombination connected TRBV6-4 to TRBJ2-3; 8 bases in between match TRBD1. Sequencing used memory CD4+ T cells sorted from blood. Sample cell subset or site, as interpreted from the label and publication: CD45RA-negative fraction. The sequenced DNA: TGTGCCAGCCAACAGCACCCATTCTTCACAGGGGGTAAAGCGCAGTATTTT. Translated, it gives CASQQHPFFTGGKAQYF.